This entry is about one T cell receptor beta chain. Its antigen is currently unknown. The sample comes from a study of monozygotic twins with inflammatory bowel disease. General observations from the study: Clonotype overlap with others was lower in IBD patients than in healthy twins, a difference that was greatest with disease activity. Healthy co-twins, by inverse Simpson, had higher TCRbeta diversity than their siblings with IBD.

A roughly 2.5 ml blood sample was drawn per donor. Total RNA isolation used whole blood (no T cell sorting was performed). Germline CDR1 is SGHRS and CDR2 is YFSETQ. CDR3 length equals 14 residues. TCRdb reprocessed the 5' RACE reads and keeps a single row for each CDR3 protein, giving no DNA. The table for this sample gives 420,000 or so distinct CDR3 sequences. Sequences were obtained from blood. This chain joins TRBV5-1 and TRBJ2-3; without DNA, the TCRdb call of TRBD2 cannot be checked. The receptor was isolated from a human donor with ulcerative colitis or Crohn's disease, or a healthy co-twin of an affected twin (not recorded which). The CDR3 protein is CASSSGALSDTQYF.